The 28 T cell receptor beta chains listed next were all sequenced from one sample in a study of early T cells in non-severe SARS-CoV-2 infection (dated by TCRdb to the early 2020s). Libraries were built with 5' RACE. The listed sequencing device is NextSeq 500. TCRdb redid the processing of the public reads, applying fastp at Q25 and MiXCR, and retained in-frame beta chains. Each entry merges the rows of one CDR3 protein and shows their most common DNA and genes. Across this sample there are tens of thousands of distinct CDR3 sequences, with more than 14% seen only once. Around 3.6% of the sample lies in the top ten. The sequences come from whole blood, collected at baseline. Every receptor here comes from an adult who was a healthcare worker with PCR-confirmed SARS-CoV-2 infection or an uninfected control (not recorded which).

This clonotype was seen ten or more times. The genes are TRBV28 and TRBJ2-5, with 7 bases fitting TRBD2. The CDR3 has 13 residues. V shed 8 bases, J shed 1 base, and the junction held 4 bases outside the gene matches. CDR1 is MDHEN and CDR2 is SYDVKM in the germline V gene. The chain's CDR3 is CASGSSGQETQYF. The CDR3 nucleotides are TGTGCCAGCGGTTCTAGCGGCCAAGAGACCCAGTACTTC.

V and J are TRBV30 and TRBJ2-1; the match to TRBD1 covers 7 bases. Germline lookup yields CDR1 GTSNPN and CDR2 SVGIG (reference sequence). This CDR3 comprises 15 residues. Trimming removed 0 bases from V and 8 bases from J; junction bases left unmatched: 10. The CDR3: CAWSVLPIGGDEQFF. In DNA form, the CDR3 reads TGTGCCTGGAGTGTACTCCCTATAGGGGGCGATGAGCAGTTCTTC.

The chain carries TRBV7-3 and TRBJ2-3; D not certain. V gave up 1 base and J gave up 9 bases, with 11 bases separating them. From germline, CDR1 is SGHTA and CDR2 FQGTGA. The CDR3 totals 13 residues. This CDR3 is CASSLSKRGTQYF. CDR3 sequence (DNA): TGTGCCAGCAGCTTAAGTAAGCGTGGCACGCAGTATTTT.

The CDR3 DNA reads as TGTGCCACCTCCTGGGCTGGAGATACGCAGTATTTT. This gives the protein CATSWAGDTQYF. This chain connects TRBV6-6 to TRBJ2-3; the D is unclear. V lost 10 bases and J lost 5, with 13 bases in between. Germline lookup yields CDR1 MNHNY and CDR2 SVGAGI (reference sequence). CDR3 size: 12 residues.

This clonotype was detected a few times. This chain joins TRBV7-2 and TRBJ2-2; 7 nucleotides agree with TRBD2. The junction had 7 bases not matched to a gene; V was cut back by 2 bases and J by 7 bases. This CDR3 spans 15 amino acids. The V gene's germline CDR1 is SGHTA and CDR2 FQGNSA. Here the CDR3 reads CASSLQTGGGGELFF. The CDR3 DNA follows: TGTGCCAGCAGCTTACAAACGGGAGGCGGCGGGGAGCTGTTTTTT. The whole variable domain, filled in from reference TRBV7-2 and TRBJ2-2, reads GAGVSQSPSNKVTEKGKDVELRCDPISGHTALYWYRQSLGQGLEFLIYFQGNSAPDKSGLPSDRFSAERTGGSVSTLTIQRTQQEDSAVYLCASSLQTGGGGELFFGEGSRLTVL.

The V call is TRBV7-7, the J call TRBJ2-3, with D possibly being TRBD2 (6 bases). Looked up from germline, CDR1 is SSHAT and CDR2 is FNYEAQ (reference sequence). Trimming left V 2 bases short and J 5 bases short, with 11 bases between. CDR3 length: 14 residues. CDR3 nucleotide sequence: TGTGCCAGCAGCTTAACGGGAGTTAAAGATACGCAGTATTTT. Protein sequence: CASSLTGVKDTQYF.

This clonotype came up a few times. The chain uses TRBV12-3 or TRBV12-4 and TRBJ1-1; TRBD1 matches 7 bases. J was trimmed by 3 bases and V by 5 bases; bases with no gene match: 6. The CDR3 sequence is 14 residues long. As DNA, the CDR3 is TGTGCCAGCAGTCGGACAGGAATTGACACTGAAGCTTTCTTT. Protein: CASSRTGIDTEAFF.

This clonotype has a handful of counts. The genes are TRBV7-2 and TRBJ2-2; tentatively, D is TRBD2 (5 bases). This CDR3 contains 15 residues. CDR1 SGHTA and CDR2 FQGNSA come from the germline V gene. Between the trimmed V and J ends, which lost 1 base and 1 base, there was a span of 7 bases. The CDR3 sequence is CASSLVRENTGELFF. The DNA of the CDR3 is TGTGCCAGCAGCTTAGTTCGGGAGAACACCGGGGAGCTGTTTTTT.

This clonotype was detected only a few times. CDR3 sequence reads: CASSLALYGELFF. CDR3 coding DNA: TGTGCCAGCAGCTTAGCGCTCTACGGGGAGCTGTTTTTT. The J gene is TRBJ2-2, the V gene TRBV7-6; D not resolved. Per germline, CDR1 SGHVS and CDR2 FNYEAQ. The CDR3 runs to 13 residues. V lost 0 bases and J 7 bases, leaving 6 bases between the germline ends.

This clonotype was detected only a few times. This chain links TRBV6-5 with TRBJ1-2; D is possibly TRBD1 (5 bases). The germline V gene has CDR1 MNHEY and CDR2 SVGAGI. Deletions cut 0 bases from V and 0 bases from J, with 8 bases between. CDR3 size: 15 residues. Written as DNA, the CDR3 is TGTGCCAGCAGTTACTCGCGCAGGGCTAACTATGGCTACACCTTC. This gives the protein CASSYSRRANYGYTF.

This clonotype was seen only a few times. V gene TRBV7-8 combines with J gene TRBJ2-5, with 14 bases aligning to TRBD2. Germline assignment: CDR1 SGHVS and CDR2 FQNEAQ. The CDR3 length is 18 residues. The junction had 12 bases not matched to a gene; V was cut back by 5 bases and J by 4 bases. CDR3 sequence (DNA): TGTGCCAGCAGCCAACAGGGACTAGCGGGAGTAGACGGAGAGACCCAGTACTTC. Amino acid sequence: CASSQQGLAGVDGETQYF.

This clonotype was seen at least ten times. The chain combines TRBV20-1 with TRBJ2-1; tentatively, D is TRBD2 (6 bases). The V end lost 6 bases, the J end lost 9 bases, and 18 bases lay between the germline ends. The CDR3 has 13 residues. CDR1 DFQATT and CDR2 SNEGSKA come from the germline V gene (reference sequence). For the CDR3, the DNA is TGCAGTGCCCCCACACGACTAGAGAGTGAGCAGTTCTTC. Encoded protein: CSAPTRLESEQFF.

V is TRBV4-1 and J is TRBJ2-1; D not certain. Germline CDR1 is MGHRA and CDR2 is YSYEKL. The CDR3 runs 12 residues. V lost 0 bases and J lost 9, with 6 bases in between. CDR3 nucleotides: TGCGCCAGCAGCCAAGATGGTAGTGAGCAGTTCTTC. It yields the protein CASSQDGSEQFF.

This clonotype occurred a few times. The V gene is TRBV19, the J gene TRBJ1-5; TRBD1 might be the D (6 bases). Deletions cut 8 bases from V and 4 bases from J, with 18 bases between. CDR3 length equals 15 residues. The germline V gene encodes CDR1 LNHDA and CDR2 SQIVND (reference sequence). The CDR3 reads CASRVGGAGNQPQHF. CDR3 DNA: TGTGCCAGTCGAGTGGGGGGGGCAGGGAATCAGCCCCAGCATTTT. Drawing the rest from reference TRBV19 and TRBJ1-5, the complete variable domain is DGGITQSPKYLFRKEGQNVTLSCEQNLNHDAMYWYRQDPGQGLRLIYYSQIVNDFQKGDIAEGYSVSREKKESFPLTVTSAQKNPTAFYLCASRVGGAGNQPQHFGDGTRLSIL.

This clonotype was seen a handful of times. The chain joins TRBV28 to TRBJ2-7; 8 bases are a match to TRBD1. With 6 bases clipped from V and 2 bases from J, the junction kept 6 bases outside the gene matches. Looked up from germline, CDR1 is MDHEN and CDR2 is SYDVKM. The CDR3 runs to 14 residues. The CDR3 DNA is TGTGCCAGCAGAGTGACAGGGGTCACCTACGAGCAGTACTTC. This translates into CASRVTGVTYEQYF.

This clonotype was counted ten times or more. The rearrangement links TRBV11-1 to TRBJ2-2; 9 positions match TRBD2. J gave up 1 base and V 5 bases, and 2 bases lay outside the gene matches. This CDR3 has 15 residues. Germline values: CDR1 SGHAT, CDR2 FQDESV (reference sequence). The CDR3 loop reads CASSPLAGNTGELFF. The CDR3 DNA follows: TGTGCCAGCAGCCCACTAGCGGGGAACACCGGGGAGCTGTTTTTT.

This clonotype is classed as medium-sized (0.01 to 0.1%). The chain carries TRBV2 and TRBJ2-4; possible D gene TRBD2, 6 bases. From germline, CDR1 is SNHLY and CDR2 FYNNEI. This CDR3 spans 15 amino acids. Trimming stripped 1 base from V and 7 bases from J, with 14 bases between. CDR3: CASSEGGLAWNIQYF. DNA of the CDR3: TGTGCCAGCAGTGAAGGAGGGCTAGCGTGGAACATTCAGTACTTC.

There are a few counts of this clonotype. The chain joins TRBV5-8 to TRBJ2-7; D may be TRBD2 (5 bases). Germline assignment: CDR1 SGHTS and CDR2 YDEGEE. The CDR3 covers 14 residues. V lost 6 bases and J 2 bases, leaving 15 bases between the germline ends. The CDR3 sequence: CASNLEAVAYEQYF. The CDR3 coding sequence is TGTGCCAGCAACCTGGAAGCGGTAGCCTACGAGCAGTACTTC.

The chain combines TRBV27 with TRBJ2-1, with D possibly matching TRBD2 (7 bases). Trimming cost V 7 bases and J 1 base, with 17 bases left between them. The CDR3 is 16 amino acids. Looked up from germline, CDR1 is MNHEY and CDR2 is SMNVEV (reference sequence). The CDR3: CASTAGAGLSYNEQFF. For the CDR3, the DNA is TGTGCCAGCACCGCGGGGGCGGGCCTTTCCTACAATGAGCAGTTCTTC.

The chain recombines TRBV12-3 or TRBV12-4 with TRBJ2-5, with 8 bases that match TRBD2. V shed 6 bases, J shed 2 bases, and the junction held 8 bases outside the gene matches. The CDR3 runs to 15 residues. Written as DNA, the CDR3 is TGTGCCAGCAGCCAAGCGGGAGCGGATCAAGAGACCCAGTACTTC. This gives the protein CASSQAGADQETQYF.

This clonotype showed up many times. J is TRBJ2-7 and V is TRBV4-1, with 16 bases identical to TRBD2. The CDR3 length is 18 residues. V lost 1 base and J lost 5; bases outside the gene matches: 8. Germline loops: CDR1 MGHRA, CDR2 YSYEKL. For the CDR3, the DNA is TGCGCCAGCAGCCAAGCTTGGGGGACTAGCGGGAGGGTCCACGAGCAGTACTTC. Protein sequence: CASSQAWGTSGRVHEQYF.

This clonotype was found a few times. The chain uses TRBV7-3 and TRBJ2-3, with TRBD1 identical over 7 bases. The V gene end was trimmed by 3 bases and the J gene end by 4 bases; junction bases not matched to a gene: 4. CDR1 is SGHTA and CDR2 is FQGTGA in the germline V gene. The CDR3 has 14 amino acids. In nucleotides, the CDR3 is TGTGCCAGCAGCTTTAACAGGGGCGCAGATACGCAGTATTTT. As protein: CASSFNRGADTQYF.

This clonotype was observed many times. The rearrangement links TRBV12-2 to TRBJ2-7; TRBD2, the D gene given by the table, was not confirmed from the DNA. TRBV12-2 is an annotated pseudogene. The CDR3 has 18 residues. The CDR3 nucleotides read TGTGCAAGTCGCTTAGTGGCCTGCGGGAGGGCCCTACCCTACGAGCAGTACTTC. Its translation: CASRLVACGRALPYEQYF.

The genes are TRBV11-2 and TRBJ1-3, with no clear D. V lost 4 bases and J 4 bases, leaving 8 bases between the germline ends. The CDR3 totals 13 residues. Germline loops: CDR1 SGHAT, CDR2 FQNNGV. The CDR3 region has the DNA TGTGCCAGCAGCTCCCCCCCGGGAAACACCATATATTTT. This gives the protein CASSSPPGNTIYF.

This clonotype appeared a single time. This chain connects TRBV3-1 to TRBJ2-6; 7 nucleotides line up with TRBD2. V gave up 6 bases and J gave up 5 bases; unmatched junction bases: 7. The length of the CDR3 is 15 residues. CDR1 and CDR2 (germline): LGHDT, YNNKEL (reference sequence). CDR3 in DNA: TGTGCCAGCAGAAACGGGGGGTCTTGGGCCAACGTCCTGACTTTC. Amino acids: CASRNGGSWANVLTF.

This clonotype has a handful of counts. The chain links TRBV6-6 to TRBJ2-3; 9 bases map to TRBD1. With 5 bases clipped from V and 6 bases from J, the junction kept 12 bases outside the gene matches. The germline CDR1 and CDR2 sequences are MNHNY and SVGAGI (reference sequence). The length of the CDR3 is 16 residues. The CDR3 here is CASSATTGGAVDTQYF. The CDR3 DNA follows: TGTGCCAGCAGTGCAACGACAGGGGGTGCCGTGGATACGCAGTATTTT.

V is TRBV19 and J is TRBJ1-6; no clear D gene. Per germline, CDR1 LNHDA and CDR2 SQIVND (reference sequence). The germline V and J ends were trimmed by 7 bases and 8 bases, with 18 bases remaining between them. This CDR3 has 15 residues. The CDR3 nucleotides read TGTGCCAGTAAGGTAACGCGGTTGGCCGATTCACCCCTCCACTTT. It yields the protein CASKVTRLADSPLHF.

The chain joins TRBV20-1 to TRBJ2-1; D not resolved. The CDR3 loop spans 14 amino acids. V lost 2 bases, J lost 6 bases, and 14 bases lay in between. Germline CDR1 is DFQATT and CDR2 is SNEGSKA (reference sequence). The CDR3 coding sequence is TGCAGTGCTAGATTCAATAGTAACGGCAATGAGCAGTTCTTC. Translation gives CSARFNSNGNEQFF.